This is a list of T cell receptor beta chains from one sample in a study of T cells in localized non-small cell lung cancer. Assay: immunoSEQ multiplex PCR; the TCRdb copy retains only in-frame clones and omits some. This table has thousands of clones, roughly 59% appearing once. This material consisted of lymph node tissue, taken before any cancer treatment. The source is a male donor older than 55 with stage I squamous cell lung carcinoma. The CDR3 runs from the conserved cysteine through the conserved F or W. Fields, in order: clone size, CDR3 length, J gene, V gene, CDR3 protein. Clone size is shown for a subset of rows, as once, few, many or a class of expanded clone.

clone_size: .; cdr3_length: 13; j_call: TRBJ1-5; v_call: TRBV30; cdr3_aa: CAWSQGPNQPQHF
clone_size: once; cdr3_length: 14; j_call: TRBJ2-3; v_call: TRBV15; cdr3_aa: CATSGKTGTDTQYF
clone_size: .; cdr3_length: 14; j_call: TRBJ1-5; v_call: TRBV25-1; cdr3_aa: CASSEWGGNQPQHF
clone_size: .; cdr3_length: 15; j_call: TRBJ2-1; v_call: TRBV14; cdr3_aa: CASSQATPSGNEQFF
clone_size: once; cdr3_length: 15; j_call: TRBJ1-4; v_call: TRBV19; cdr3_aa: CASSIEGTENEKLFF
clone_size: .; cdr3_length: 18; j_call: TRBJ2-6; v_call: TRBV5-1; cdr3_aa: CASSLSAGGISGANVLTF
clone_size: .; cdr3_length: 16; j_call: TRBJ2-7; v_call: TRBV14; cdr3_aa: CASSQGWGRVRFEQYF
clone_size: .; cdr3_length: 13; j_call: TRBJ1-1; v_call: TRBV6-8; cdr3_aa: CASRESENTEAFF
clone_size: .; cdr3_length: 11; j_call: TRBJ2-4; v_call: TRBV6-9; cdr3_aa: CASSQKNIQYF
clone_size: .; cdr3_length: 16; j_call: TRBJ2-3; v_call: TRBV28; cdr3_aa: CASSYRRLAGTDTQYF